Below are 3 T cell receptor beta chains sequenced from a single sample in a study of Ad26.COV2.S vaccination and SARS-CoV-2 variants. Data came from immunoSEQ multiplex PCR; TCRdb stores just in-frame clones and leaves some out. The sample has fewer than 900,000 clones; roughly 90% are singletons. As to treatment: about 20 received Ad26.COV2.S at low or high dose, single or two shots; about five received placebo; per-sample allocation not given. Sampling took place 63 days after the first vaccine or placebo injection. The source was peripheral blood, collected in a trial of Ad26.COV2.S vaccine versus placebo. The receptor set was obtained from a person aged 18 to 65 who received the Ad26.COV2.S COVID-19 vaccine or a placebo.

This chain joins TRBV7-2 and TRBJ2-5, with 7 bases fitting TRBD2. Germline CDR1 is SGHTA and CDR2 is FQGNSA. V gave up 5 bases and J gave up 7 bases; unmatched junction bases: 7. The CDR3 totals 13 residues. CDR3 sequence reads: CASSRDYLGTQYF. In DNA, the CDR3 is TGTGCCAGCAGCCGGGACTATTTGGGGACCCAGTACTTC.

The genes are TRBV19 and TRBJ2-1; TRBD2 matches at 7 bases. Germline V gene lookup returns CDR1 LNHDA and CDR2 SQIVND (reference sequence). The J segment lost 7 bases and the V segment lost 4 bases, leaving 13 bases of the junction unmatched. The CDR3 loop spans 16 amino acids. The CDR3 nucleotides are TGTGCCAGTAGTAGAACTTGGGAGGGATTCTCGAATGAGCAGTTCTTC. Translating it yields CASSRTWEGFSNEQFF.

The DNA of the CDR3 is TGTGCCAGCAGTGTCCCCCCGGAAATAAAGGTCAATGAGCAGTTCTTC. Protein sequence: CASSVPPEIKVNEQFF. The chain combines TRBV2 with TRBJ2-1; no clear D. The V end lost 4 bases, the J end lost 6 bases, and 19 bases lay between the germline ends. The CDR3 spans 16 residues. CDR1 is SNHLY and CDR2 is FYNNEI in the germline V gene. The full variable domain, with the rest looked up from reference TRBV2 and TRBJ2-1, is EPEVTQTPSHQVTQMGQEVILRCVPISNHLYFYWYRQILGQKVEFLVSFYNNEISEKSEIFDDQFSVERPDGSNFTLKIRSTKLEDSAMYFCASSVPPEIKVNEQFFGPGTRLTVL.